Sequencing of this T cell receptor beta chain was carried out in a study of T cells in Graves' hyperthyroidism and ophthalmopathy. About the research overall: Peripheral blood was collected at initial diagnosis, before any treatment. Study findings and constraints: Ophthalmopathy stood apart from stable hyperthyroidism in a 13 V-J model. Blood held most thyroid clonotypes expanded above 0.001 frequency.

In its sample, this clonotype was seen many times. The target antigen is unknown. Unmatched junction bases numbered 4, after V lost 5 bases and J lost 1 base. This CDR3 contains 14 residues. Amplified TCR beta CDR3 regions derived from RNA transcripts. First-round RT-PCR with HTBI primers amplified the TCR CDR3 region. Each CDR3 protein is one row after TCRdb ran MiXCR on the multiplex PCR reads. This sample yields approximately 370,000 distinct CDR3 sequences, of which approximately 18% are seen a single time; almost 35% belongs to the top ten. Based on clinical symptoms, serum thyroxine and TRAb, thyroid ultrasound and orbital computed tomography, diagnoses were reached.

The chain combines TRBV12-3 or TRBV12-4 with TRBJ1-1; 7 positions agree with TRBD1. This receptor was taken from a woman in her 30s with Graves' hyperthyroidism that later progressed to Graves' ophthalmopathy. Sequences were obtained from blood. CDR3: CASSPTGPNTEAFF. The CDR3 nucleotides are TGTGCCAGCAGTCCGACAGGGCCGAACACTGAAGCTTTCTTT.